The T cell receptor (beta chain) under discussion was sequenced for a study of T cell responses to AZD1222 COVID-19 vaccine. Whole-study findings and limits: Two AZD1222 doses significantly raised spike-specific TCR breadth and depth over controls. Researchers report vaccine-associated CD4 TCRs spanning spike, with dominance at 160-218 and 743-854. Repertoires in all cases were sampled only once the peak T cell response had passed.

Some clones are missing from TCRdb's copy, which holds only in-frame ones; the method was immunoSEQ multiplex PCR. The data hold some 120,000 clones, with approximately 90% observed a single time. Trimming cost V 5 bases and J 5 bases, with 15 bases left between them. The germline CDR1 and CDR2 sequences are MDHEN and SYDVKM. CDR3 length equals 15 residues. The sample holds one count of this clone. Its specificity is not known. Sequenced material: peripheral blood, taken on day 0 of AZD1222 vaccination. This sequence was found in an adult in good health. This chain connects TRBV28 to TRBJ2-2; D call uncertain. The CDR3 DNA sequence: TGTGCCAGCAGTAGAATGACGGTAGTTACCGGGGAGCTGTTTTTT. This gives the protein CASSRMTVVTGELFF.